This T cell receptor beta chain was found in a study of shared clonotypes between healthy human individuals. Germline V gene sequence: CDR1 MGHDK, CDR2 SYGVNS. The CDR3 contains 12 residues. V lost 6 bases and J lost 9, with 12 bases in between. Produced via immunoSEQ multiplex PCR; TCRdb's table is partial and in-frame only. The sample has about 1,800,000 clones, less than 95% seen once. Terminally differentiated effector memory CD45RA+ cells were left out of the naive CD8 fraction, which was CD45RO-negative and positively selected for CCR7. The TCR originated in a man aged 18 to 29 in good health. The chain links TRBV25-1 to TRBJ2-1; D is possibly TRBD1 (5 bases). Sequencing was performed on naive CD8+ T cells sorted from blood. The CDR3 region is CASRAGLAEQFF. The CDR3 region has the DNA TGTGCCAGCAGAGCAGGGTTGGCTGAGCAGTTCTTC.